These 31 T cell receptor beta chains were sequenced from one sample in a study of cytomegalovirus exposure and HLA in healthy donors. Use of 60 Vbeta and 13 Jbeta primers characterized the PCR. The protocol was immunoSEQ multiplex PCR, while the TCRdb copy is restricted to in-frame clones and leaves out a portion. Among just over 150,000 clones listed, over 80% were seen once. The sample was PBMCs. These receptors were obtained from a male donor in good health and CMV-seropositive.

Written as DNA, the CDR3 is TGTGCCAGCAAGAAAAAAGGGGTAACGGACCACAATGAGCAGTTCTTC. It encodes CASKKKGVTDHNEQFF. This rearrangement joins TRBV6-6 to TRBJ2-1, with a possible D match to TRBD1 (5 bases). With 7 bases removed from V and 5 bases from J, the gap between germline ends came to 21 bases. Germline V gene data show CDR1 as MNHNY and CDR2 as SVGAGI (reference sequence). The CDR3 runs 16 residues.

This chain uses TRBV10-3 with TRBJ1-1; the match to TRBD1 covers 7 bases. Germline CDR1 is ENHRY and CDR2 is SYGVKD. The CDR3 consists of 16 residues. V lost 3 bases, J lost 0 bases, and 7 bases stayed unmatched. The CDR3 nucleotides are TGTGCCATCAGTGACCGAAGGGGACAGTTGAACACTGAAGCTTTCTTT. Protein product: CAISDRRGQLNTEAFF.

This sequence joins TRBV30 and TRBJ1-3; maybe TRBD1 (5 bases). Germline lookup yields CDR1 GTSNPN and CDR2 SVGIG (reference sequence). The CDR3 runs 15 residues. Trimming took off 3 bases at V and 4 bases at J, with 16 bases between the two ends. The CDR3 protein is CAWSQGIGSGNTIYF. CDR3 sequence (DNA): TGTGCCTGGAGCCAGGGAATCGGCTCCGGAAACACCATATATTTT.

In regard to this clone: At the DNA level, this CDR3 is encoded by other sequences in the same sample as well. J is TRBJ2-2 and V is TRBV2; D not certain. Trimming shortened V by 7 bases and J by 5 bases, and 17 bases separated the two germline ends. Germline V lookup: CDR1 SNHLY, CDR2 FYNNEI. The CDR3 spans 15 residues. In DNA, the CDR3 is TGTGCCAGCACGTTGGCAGGCACGTTAACCGGGGAGCTGTTTTTT. Translated, it gives CASTLAGTLTGELFF.

This sequence joins TRBV5-8 and TRBJ2-7; TRBD1 matches at 9 bases. CDR1 and CDR2 (germline): SGHTS, YDEGEE. The CDR3 extends over 14 amino acids. The V segment lost 4 bases and the J segment 2 bases; nucleotides outside the gene matches: 4. The CDR3 sequence: CASSRRQGAYEQYF. The CDR3 DNA follows: TGTGCCAGCAGCCGAAGACAGGGGGCCTACGAGCAGTACTTC.

The chain recombines TRBV6-1 with TRBJ1-2; possible D gene TRBD1, 6 bases. This CDR3 region has 13 residues. V lost 7 bases, J lost 6 bases, and 15 bases lay in between. Germline V gene data show CDR1 as MNHNS and CDR2 as SASEGT. DNA for the CDR3: TGTGCCAGCACCCGGACAGAACCGAATGGCTACACCTTC. Its protein is CASTRTEPNGYTF.

This clone was observed a few times. The chain recombines TRBV21-1 with TRBJ2-2; TRBD2, the table's D call, lacks a check against the DNA. TRBV21-1 represents a pseudogene. This CDR3 has 17 residues. DNA for the CDR3: TGTGCCAGCAGCAATCCCCTGGGACTTTCCGAGGCCGGGGAGCTGTTTTTT. Translated: CASSNPLGLSEAGELFF.

The chain has TRBV10-3 and TRBJ2-1; 10 positions agree with TRBD1. J lost 8 bases, V lost 3 bases, and 7 bases had no gene match. CDR3 size: 15 residues. Germline V lookup: CDR1 ENHRY, CDR2 SYGVKD. CDR3 region: CAISEGGQGLDEQFF. As DNA, the CDR3 is TGTGCCATCAGTGAAGGGGGACAGGGGTTGGATGAGCAGTTCTTC.

The J gene is TRBJ1-1, the V gene TRBV6-5; D uncertain. This CDR3 region has 13 residues. V was cut by 11 bases and J by 7 bases, with 20 bases left in between. The V gene's germline CDR1 is MNHEY and CDR2 SVGAGI. CDR3 in amino acids: CASNEGSGYEAFF. CDR3 in DNA: TGTGCCTCCAACGAGGGAAGTGGATATGAAGCTTTCTTT.

This sequence joins TRBV6-5 and TRBJ1-3; D remains ambiguous. The length of the CDR3 is 15 residues. Germline V gene lookup returns CDR1 MNHEY and CDR2 SVGAGI. The V and J ends lost 0 bases and 8 bases respectively, with 14 bases between them. The CDR3 is CASSYSTGRTDTIYF. The DNA for the CDR3 is TGTGCCAGCAGTTACTCGACTGGGAGGACTGACACCATATATTTT.

The chain carries TRBV28 and TRBJ2-7; TRBD2 is a possible D gene (6 bases). The V and J ends lost 6 bases and 2 bases respectively, with 29 bases between them. CDR3 size: 19 residues. Per the germline V gene, CDR1 is MDHEN and CDR2 is SYDVKM. This CDR3 reads CASSPPRDRDGRLTYEQYF. CDR3 DNA: TGTGCCAGCAGCCCCCCGCGGGACCGGGACGGAAGACTTACCTACGAGCAGTACTTC.

This clone came up once. The rearrangement joins TRBV7-9 to TRBJ2-5, with D tentatively TRBD2 (5 bases). The J call may be mistaken, given a closer DNA end match to TRBJ2-7. Germline V lookup: CDR1 SEHNR, CDR2 FQNEAQ (reference sequence). This CDR3 region has 12 residues. The CDR3 DNA follows: TGTGCCAGCGATACGGGATTCGGCGAGCAGTACTTC. Translation gives CASDTGFGEQYF.

The chain uses TRBV11-3 and TRBJ1-3, with TRBD1 matching 8 bases. Trimming took 3 bases from V and 4 from J; bases not matched to a gene: 2. The germline CDR1 and CDR2 sequences are SGHNT and YENEEA. The CDR3 sequence is 14 residues long. CDR3 coding DNA: TGTGCCAGCAGCTTCGGGACAGGAGGAAACACCATATATTTT. Amino acid sequence: CASSFGTGGNTIYF.

The V gene is TRBV11-3, the J gene TRBJ2-2; D remains ambiguous. V shed 1 base and J shed 4 bases, with 13 bases lying between them. Germline values: CDR1 SGHNT, CDR2 YENEEA. The CDR3 contains 16 residues. The CDR3 reads CASSLGPGPSTGELFF. In DNA form, the CDR3 reads TGTGCCAGCAGCTTAGGTCCGGGTCCGAGCACCGGGGAGCTGTTTTTT.

The chain joins TRBV7-2 to TRBJ1-1; TRBD1 aligns across 8 bases. CDR1 is SGHTA, CDR2 FQGNSA, per germline. Losses at the gene ends were 5 bases for V and 4 bases for J; bases not matched to a gene: 6. This CDR3 comprises 14 residues. CDR3 in amino acids: CASSLQGGVTEAFF. Written as DNA, the CDR3 is TGTGCCAGCAGCCTACAGGGGGGGGTCACTGAAGCTTTCTTT. Full variable domain (outside the CDR3, taken from reference TRBV7-2 and TRBJ1-1): GAGVSQSPSNKVTEKGKDVELRCDPISGHTALYWYRQSLGQGLEFLIYFQGNSAPDKSGLPSDRFSAERTGGSVSTLTIQRTQQEDSAVYLCASSLQGGVTEAFFGQGTRLTVV.

This sequence joins TRBV29-1 and TRBJ1-4, with a possible D match to TRBD1 (6 bases). The germline V and J ends were trimmed by 7 bases and 8 bases, with 17 bases remaining between them. The CDR3 sequence is 13 residues long. Germline CDR1 is SQVTM and CDR2 is ANQGSEA. The CDR3 reads CSASGQGLEKLFF. CDR3 sequence (DNA): TGCAGCGCCTCGGGCCAGGGGTTAGAAAAACTGTTTTTT.

J is TRBJ2-6 and V is TRBV29-1; 7 bases match TRBD1. The CDR3 is 14 residues long. Trimming removed 6 bases from V and 4 bases from J; junction bases left unmatched: 6. Germline CDR1 is SQVTM and CDR2 is ANQGSEA. In nucleotides, the CDR3 is TGCAGCGTCAGACAGGGAGACGGGGCCAACGTCCTGACTTTC. Translated: CSVRQGDGANVLTF. Full variable domain (rest looked up from reference TRBV29-1 and TRBJ2-6): SAVISQKPSRDICQRGTSLTIQCQVDSQVTMMFWYRQQPGQSLTLIATANQGSEATYESGFVIDKFPISRPNLTFSTLTVSNMSPEDSSIYLCSVRQGDGANVLTFGAGSRLTVL.

The chain uses TRBV5-4 and TRBJ1-5, with 7 bases that match TRBD1. The trim removed 4 bases at V and 3 bases at J, leaving 7 bases unmatched. Germline V CDR1 and CDR2: SGHNT, YYREEE (reference sequence). The CDR3 is 15 residues long. CDR3 nucleotide sequence: TGTGCCAGCAGCGCAGGGACAGATCCCAATCAGCCCCAGCATTTT. Its protein product is CASSAGTDPNQPQHF.

The chain has TRBV27 and TRBJ2-7, with 13 bases identical to TRBD2. This CDR3 spans 17 amino acids. Trimming removed 2 bases from V and 4 bases from J; junction bases left unmatched: 8. CDR1 MNHEY and CDR2 SMNVEV come from the germline V gene (reference sequence). CDR3 nucleotides: TGTGCCAGCAGTTTAGGACGGACTAGCGGGAGTCAGTACGAGCAGTACTTC. Amino acids: CASSLGRTSGSQYEQYF.

J is TRBJ1-1 and V is TRBV19; tentative D call: TRBD1 (6 bases). Germline lookup yields CDR1 LNHDA and CDR2 SQIVND (reference sequence). The germline V and J ends were trimmed by 5 bases and 0 bases, with 16 bases remaining between them. The CDR3 loop spans 16 amino acids. The CDR3: CASSAPGHRMNTEAFF. CDR3 in DNA: TGTGCCAGTAGTGCGCCGGGACACCGGATGAACACTGAAGCTTTCTTT.

The chain is built from TRBV27 and TRBJ2-7, with a weak D call TRBD1 (5 bases). With 6 bases removed from V and 7 bases from J, the gap between germline ends came to 16 bases. Germline V gives CDR1 MNHEY, CDR2 SMNVEV (reference sequence). This CDR3 has 13 residues. The CDR3 is CASSRDSTLEQYF. CDR3 nucleotide sequence: TGTGCCAGCAGCCGCGACAGTACGCTGGAGCAGTACTTC.

The DNA of the CDR3 is TGTGCCAGCTCACCAGATCCAGGGTCCATGAACACTGAAGCTTTCTTT. As protein: CASSPDPGSMNTEAFF. The gene calls are TRBV18 and TRBJ1-1; D might be TRBD1 (5 bases). Trimming shortened V by 2 bases and J by 0 bases, and 13 bases separated the two germline ends. The CDR3 runs to 16 residues. CDR1 KGHSH and CDR2 LQKENI come from the germline V gene.

This chain uses TRBV5-1 with TRBJ2-7, with TRBD2 as a possible D gene (6 bases). Trimming stripped 0 bases from V and 9 bases from J, with 19 bases between. CDR3 length: 15 amino acids. Germline V gene sequence: CDR1 SGHRS, CDR2 YFSETQ. CDR3 sequence: CASSLGNGMEGGQYF. The CDR3 DNA reads TGCGCCAGCAGCTTGGGCAATGGGATGGAGGGAGGGCAGTACTTC.

The chain joins TRBV2 to TRBJ2-7; tentatively, D is TRBD1 (6 bases). Germline CDR1 SNHLY, CDR2 FYNNEI. Deletions cut 11 bases from V and 4 bases from J, with 24 bases between. The CDR3 length is 15 residues. CDR3 DNA: TGTGCCGAAACCCGGCGTACAGGGTGTCTTTACGAGCAGTACTTC. It codes for CAETRRTGCLYEQYF.

The chain uses TRBV27 and TRBJ1-1; weak D call: TRBD1 (5 bases). V dropped 7 bases and J dropped 3 bases, with 15 bases sitting between them. CDR1 MNHEY and CDR2 SMNVEV come from the germline V gene (reference sequence). The CDR3 extends over 14 amino acids. The CDR3 bases are TGTGCCAGCAATCAGGCAGGGTCGTACACTGAAGCTTTCTTT. Encoded protein: CASNQAGSYTEAFF.

The chain combines TRBV5-1 with TRBJ2-3; maybe TRBD2 (5 bases). V was shortened by 5 bases and J by 0 bases, with 10 bases between the two germline ends. The CDR3 sequence is 14 residues long. The germline V gene has CDR1 SGHRS and CDR2 YFSETQ. CDR3 sequence reads: CASRGRTSTDTQYF. CDR3 coding DNA: TGCGCCAGCAGGGGCAGGACTAGCACAGATACGCAGTATTTT. Complete variable domain (other parts from reference TRBV5-1 and TRBJ2-3): KAGVTQTPRYLIKTRGQQVTLSCSPISGHRSVSWYQQTPGQGLQFLFEYFSETQRNKGNFPGRFSGRQFSNSRSEMNVSTLELGDSALYLCASRGRTSTDTQYFGPGTRLTVL.

V and J are TRBV5-1 and TRBJ2-7, with 7 bases fitting TRBD1. CDR3 length: 14 amino acids. Trimming cost V 0 bases and J 3 bases; bases outside gene matches: 3. Germline CDR1 reads SGHRS; CDR2 reads YFSETQ. This CDR3 is CASSLGDSNYEQYF. CDR3 nucleotides: TGCGCCAGCAGCTTGGGGGACAGCAACTACGAGCAGTACTTC.

In regard to this clone: Sequence at one end of the junction differs from germline and may be a read error. This chain uses TRBV7-7 with TRBJ2-7; tentative D call: TRBD2 (6 bases). The CDR3 is made up of 15 amino acids. Germline-derived CDR1 and CDR2 are SSHAT and FNYEAQ (reference sequence). CDR3 DNA sequence: TGTGCTAGCAGCTTAAGTCTAGCGACGGTCCACGAGCAGTACTTC. It codes for CASSLSLATVHEQYF.

This chain links TRBV5-1 with TRBJ2-5; 12 bases fit TRBD2. With 4 bases clipped from V and 5 bases from J, the junction kept 3 bases outside the gene matches. The CDR3 extends over 14 amino acids. Germline assignment: CDR1 SGHRS and CDR2 YFSETQ. In DNA form, the CDR3 reads TGCGCCAGCAGCCCGGGGACTAGCGGGGAGACCCAGTACTTC. This codes for CASSPGTSGETQYF.

This sequence joins TRBV19 and TRBJ1-6, with D perhaps TRBD1 (6 bases). Trimming removed 10 bases at V and 5 bases at J, with 12 bases between. CDR1 is LNHDA, CDR2 SQIVND, per germline (reference sequence). This CDR3 comprises 13 residues. The CDR3 reads CAISDRHNSPLHF. In DNA form, the CDR3 reads TGTGCCATTTCTGACAGGCATAATTCACCCCTCCACTTT. The full variable domain, its missing parts supplied by reference TRBV19 and TRBJ1-6, is DGGITQSPKYLFRKEGQNVTLSCEQNLNHDAMYWYRQDPGQGLRLIYYSQIVNDFQKGDIAEGYSVSREKKESFPLTVTSAQKNPTAFYLCAISDRHNSPLHFGNGTRLTVT.

This chain uses TRBV27 with TRBJ2-1; 9 bases are a match to TRBD2. The CDR3 runs 15 residues. Germline CDR1 and CDR2: MNHEY and SMNVEV (reference sequence). Unmatched junction bases numbered 8, after V lost 5 bases and J lost 6 bases. The CDR3 DNA reads TGTGCCAGCAGTCCTCAGCGGGAGGAACCCAATGAGCAGTTCTTC. Translated: CASSPQREEPNEQFF.